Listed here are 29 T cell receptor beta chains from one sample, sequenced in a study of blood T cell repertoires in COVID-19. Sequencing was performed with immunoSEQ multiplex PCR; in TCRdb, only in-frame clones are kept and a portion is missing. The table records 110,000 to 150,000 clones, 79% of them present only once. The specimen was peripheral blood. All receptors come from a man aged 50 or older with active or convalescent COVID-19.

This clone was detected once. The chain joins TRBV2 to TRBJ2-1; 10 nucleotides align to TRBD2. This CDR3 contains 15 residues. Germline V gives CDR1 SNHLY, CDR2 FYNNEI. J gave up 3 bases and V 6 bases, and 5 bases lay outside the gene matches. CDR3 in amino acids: CASRRTSGDYNEQFF. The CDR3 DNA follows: TGTGCCAGCAGGCGGACTAGCGGAGACTACAATGAGCAGTTCTTC.

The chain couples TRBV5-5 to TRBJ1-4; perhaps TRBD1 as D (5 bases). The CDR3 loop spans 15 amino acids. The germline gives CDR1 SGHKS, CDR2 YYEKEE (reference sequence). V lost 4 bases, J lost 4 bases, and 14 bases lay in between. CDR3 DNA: TGTGCCAGCAGCCCAGGAGGGACGGTTAATGAAAAACTGTTTTTT. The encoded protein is CASSPGGTVNEKLFF.

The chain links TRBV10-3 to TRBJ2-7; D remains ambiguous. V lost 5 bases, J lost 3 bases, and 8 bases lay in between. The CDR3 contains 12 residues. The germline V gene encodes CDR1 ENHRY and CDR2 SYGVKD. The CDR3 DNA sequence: TGTGCCATCAGTTCCTACAGCTACGAGCAGTACTTC. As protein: CAISSYSYEQYF.

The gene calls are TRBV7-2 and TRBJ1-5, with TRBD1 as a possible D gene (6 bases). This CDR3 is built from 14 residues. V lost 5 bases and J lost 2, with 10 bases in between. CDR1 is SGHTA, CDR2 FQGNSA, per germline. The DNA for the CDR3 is TGTGCCAGCAGCCCCCGGACAGGCAATCAGCCCCAGCATTTT. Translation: CASSPRTGNQPQHF.

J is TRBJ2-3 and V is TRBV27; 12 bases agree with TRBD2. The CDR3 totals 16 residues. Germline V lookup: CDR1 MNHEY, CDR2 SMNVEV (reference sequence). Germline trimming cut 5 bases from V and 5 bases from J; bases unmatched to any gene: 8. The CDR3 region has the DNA TGTGCCAGCAGTATCGCTAGCGGGAGGGCCTTAGATACGCAGTATTTT. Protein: CASSIASGRALDTQYF.

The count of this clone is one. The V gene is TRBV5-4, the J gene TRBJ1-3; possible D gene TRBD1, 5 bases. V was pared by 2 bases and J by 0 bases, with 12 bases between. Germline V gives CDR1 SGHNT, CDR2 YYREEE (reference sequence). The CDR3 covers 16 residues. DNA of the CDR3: TGTGCCAGCAGCTTTCGTGGGGGGAGCTCTGGAAACACCATATATTTT. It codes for CASSFRGGSSGNTIYF.

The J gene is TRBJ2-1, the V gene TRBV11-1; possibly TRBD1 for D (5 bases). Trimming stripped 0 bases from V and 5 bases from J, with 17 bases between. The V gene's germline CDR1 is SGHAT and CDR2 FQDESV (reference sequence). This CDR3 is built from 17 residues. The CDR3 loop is CASSLATDQRRHNEQFF. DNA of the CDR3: TGTGCCAGCAGCTTAGCGACAGACCAAAGAAGACACAATGAGCAGTTCTTC.

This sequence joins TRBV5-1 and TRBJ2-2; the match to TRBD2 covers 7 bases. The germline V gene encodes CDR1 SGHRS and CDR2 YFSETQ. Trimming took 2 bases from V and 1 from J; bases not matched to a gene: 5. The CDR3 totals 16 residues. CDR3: CASSFLAEGNTGELFF. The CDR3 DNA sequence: TGCGCCAGCAGCTTCCTAGCGGAGGGGAACACCGGGGAGCTGTTTTTT. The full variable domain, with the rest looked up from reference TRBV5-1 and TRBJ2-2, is KAGVTQTPRYLIKTRGQQVTLSCSPISGHRSVSWYQQTPGQGLQFLFEYFSETQRNKGNFPGRFSGRQFSNSRSEMNVSTLELGDSALYLCASSFLAEGNTGELFFGEGSRLTVL.

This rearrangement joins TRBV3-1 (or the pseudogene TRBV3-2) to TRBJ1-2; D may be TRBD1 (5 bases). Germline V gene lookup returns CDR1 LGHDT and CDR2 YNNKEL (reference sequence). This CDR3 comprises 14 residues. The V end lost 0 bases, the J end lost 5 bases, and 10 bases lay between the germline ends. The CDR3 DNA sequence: TGTGCCAGCAGCCAAGAAGACAGAGTATATGGCTACACCTTC. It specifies CASSQEDRVYGYTF.

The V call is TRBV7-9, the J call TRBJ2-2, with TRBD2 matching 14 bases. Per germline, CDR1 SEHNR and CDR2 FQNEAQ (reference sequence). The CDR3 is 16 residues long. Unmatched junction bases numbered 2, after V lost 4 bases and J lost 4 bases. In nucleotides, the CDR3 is TGTGCCAGCAGCTCAGGACTAGCGGGAGGCACCGGGGAGCTGTTTTTT. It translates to CASSSGLAGGTGELFF.

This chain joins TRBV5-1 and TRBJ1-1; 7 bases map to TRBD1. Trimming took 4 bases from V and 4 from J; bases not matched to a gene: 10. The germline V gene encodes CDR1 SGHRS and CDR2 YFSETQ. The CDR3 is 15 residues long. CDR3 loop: CASSPGDSRTTEAFF. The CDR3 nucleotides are TGCGCCAGCAGCCCAGGGGACAGCCGAACCACTGAAGCTTTCTTT. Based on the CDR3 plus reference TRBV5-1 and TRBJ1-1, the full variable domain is KAGVTQTPRYLIKTRGQQVTLSCSPISGHRSVSWYQQTPGQGLQFLFEYFSETQRNKGNFPGRFSGRQFSNSRSEMNVSTLELGDSALYLCASSPGDSRTTEAFFGQGTRLTVV.

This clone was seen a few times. CDR3 region: CASSLGQGGGIQYF. CDR3 DNA sequence: TGTGCCAGCAGTCTTGGACAGGGAGGGGGCATTCAGTACTTC. The rearrangement joins TRBV2 to TRBJ2-4; perhaps TRBD1 as D (8 bases). The V end lost 5 bases, the J end lost 9 bases, and 17 bases lay between the germline ends. This CDR3 has 14 amino acids. Germline V lookup: CDR1 SNHLY, CDR2 FYNNEI. Drawing the rest from reference TRBV2 and TRBJ2-4, the complete variable domain is EPEVTQTPSHQVTQMGQEVILRCVPISNHLYFYWYRQILGQKVEFLVSFYNNEISEKSEIFDDQFSVERPDGSNFTLKIRSTKLEDSAMYFCASSLGQGGGIQYFGAGTRLSVL.

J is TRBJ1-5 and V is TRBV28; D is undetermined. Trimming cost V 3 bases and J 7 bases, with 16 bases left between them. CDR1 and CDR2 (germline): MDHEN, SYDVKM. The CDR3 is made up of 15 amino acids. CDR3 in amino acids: CASSFHRAFRQPQHF. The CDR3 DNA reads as TGTGCCAGCAGTTTCCACAGAGCCTTTAGACAGCCCCAGCATTTT.

Here the CDR3 DNA reads TGTGCCAGCAGTTTATTGGCGGGAGGTCACGAGCAGTACTTC. Translation: CASSLLAGGHEQYF. The chain couples TRBV28 to TRBJ2-7, with 8 bases identical to TRBD2. The CDR3 consists of 14 residues. V lost 1 base, J lost 5 bases, and 4 bases stayed unmatched. Germline CDR1 MDHEN, CDR2 SYDVKM. Full variable domain (remainder filled in from reference TRBV28 and TRBJ2-7): DVKVTQSSRYLVKRTGEKVFLECVQDMDHENMFWYRQDPGLGLRLIYFSYDVKMKEKGDIPEGYSVSREKKERFSLILESASTNQTSMYLCASSLLAGGHEQYFGPGTRLTVT.

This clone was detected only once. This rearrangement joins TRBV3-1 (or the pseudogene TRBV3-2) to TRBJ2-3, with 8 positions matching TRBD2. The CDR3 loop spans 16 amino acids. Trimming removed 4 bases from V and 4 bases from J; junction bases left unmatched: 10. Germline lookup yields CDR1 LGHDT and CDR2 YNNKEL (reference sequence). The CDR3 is CASSLRGLAVPDTQYF. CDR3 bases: TGTGCCAGCAGCCTCCGAGGACTAGCTGTCCCAGATACGCAGTATTTT.

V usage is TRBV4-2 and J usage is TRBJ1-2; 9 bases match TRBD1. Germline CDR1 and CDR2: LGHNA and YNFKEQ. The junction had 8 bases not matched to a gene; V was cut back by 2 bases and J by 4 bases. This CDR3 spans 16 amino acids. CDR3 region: CASSQTGQGTLYGYTF. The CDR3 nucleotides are TGTGCCAGCAGCCAAACGGGACAGGGAACACTCTATGGCTACACCTTC.

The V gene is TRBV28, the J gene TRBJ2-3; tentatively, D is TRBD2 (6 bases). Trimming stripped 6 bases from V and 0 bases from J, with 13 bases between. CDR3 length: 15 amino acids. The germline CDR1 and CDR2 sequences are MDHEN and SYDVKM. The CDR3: CASSLGDSSTDTQYF. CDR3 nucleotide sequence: TGTGCCAGCAGCCTAGGGGACTCCAGCACAGATACGCAGTATTTT.

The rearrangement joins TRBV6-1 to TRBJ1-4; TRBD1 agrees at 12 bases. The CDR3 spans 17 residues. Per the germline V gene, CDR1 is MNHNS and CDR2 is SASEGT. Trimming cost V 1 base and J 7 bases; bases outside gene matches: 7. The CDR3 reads CASSEVGGTGGFEKLFF. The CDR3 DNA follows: TGTGCCAGCAGTGAAGTGGGGGGGACAGGGGGCTTTGAAAAACTGTTTTTT.

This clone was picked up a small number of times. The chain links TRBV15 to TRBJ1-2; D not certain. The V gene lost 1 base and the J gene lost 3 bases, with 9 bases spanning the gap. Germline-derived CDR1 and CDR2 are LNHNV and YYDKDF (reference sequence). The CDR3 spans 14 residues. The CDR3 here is CATSRGGQDYGYTF. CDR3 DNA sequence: TGTGCCACCAGCAGAGGAGGGCAAGACTATGGCTACACCTTC.

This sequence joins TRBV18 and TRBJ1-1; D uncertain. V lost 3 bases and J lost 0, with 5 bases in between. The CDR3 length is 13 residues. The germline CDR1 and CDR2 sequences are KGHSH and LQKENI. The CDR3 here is CASSPRMNTEAFF. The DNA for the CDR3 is TGTGCCAGCTCACCTAGAATGAACACTGAAGCTTTCTTT.

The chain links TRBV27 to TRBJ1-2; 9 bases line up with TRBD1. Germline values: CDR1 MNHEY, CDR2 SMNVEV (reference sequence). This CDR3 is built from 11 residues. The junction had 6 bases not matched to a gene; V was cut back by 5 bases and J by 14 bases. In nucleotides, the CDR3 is TGTGCCAGCAGTCGGACAGGGGTTTGGACCTTC. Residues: CASSRTGVWTF.

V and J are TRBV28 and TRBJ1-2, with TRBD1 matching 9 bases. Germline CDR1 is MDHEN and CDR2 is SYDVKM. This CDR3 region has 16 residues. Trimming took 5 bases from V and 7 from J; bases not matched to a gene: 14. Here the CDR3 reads CASSTPGDRVMAGYTF. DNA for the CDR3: TGTGCCAGCAGTACCCCGGGGGACAGGGTGATGGCTGGCTACACCTTC.

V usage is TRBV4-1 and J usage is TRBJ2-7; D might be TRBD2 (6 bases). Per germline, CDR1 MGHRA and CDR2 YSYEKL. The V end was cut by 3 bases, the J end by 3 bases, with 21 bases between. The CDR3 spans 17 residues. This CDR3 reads CASSQLTGTQHDYEQYF. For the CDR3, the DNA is TGCGCCAGCAGCCAGTTAACCGGGACTCAACACGACTACGAGCAGTACTTC.

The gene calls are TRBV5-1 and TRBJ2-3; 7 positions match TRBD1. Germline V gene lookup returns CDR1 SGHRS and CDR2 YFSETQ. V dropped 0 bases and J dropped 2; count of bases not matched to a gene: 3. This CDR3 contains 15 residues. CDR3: CASSLDRGYTDTQYF. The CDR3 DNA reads TGCGCCAGCAGCTTGGACAGGGGCTACACAGATACGCAGTATTTT. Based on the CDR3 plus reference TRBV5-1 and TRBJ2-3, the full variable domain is KAGVTQTPRYLIKTRGQQVTLSCSPISGHRSVSWYQQTPGQGLQFLFEYFSETQRNKGNFPGRFSGRQFSNSRSEMNVSTLELGDSALYLCASSLDRGYTDTQYFGPGTRLTVL.

CDR3 DNA: TGTGCCAGCAGCGGACAGTCATACAATGAGCAGTTCTTC. It is translated as CASSGQSYNEQFF. V is TRBV12-3 or TRBV12-4 and J is TRBJ2-1; D might be TRBD1 (6 bases). Between the trimmed V and J ends, which lost 6 bases and 4 bases, there was a span of 10 bases. This CDR3 spans 13 amino acids.

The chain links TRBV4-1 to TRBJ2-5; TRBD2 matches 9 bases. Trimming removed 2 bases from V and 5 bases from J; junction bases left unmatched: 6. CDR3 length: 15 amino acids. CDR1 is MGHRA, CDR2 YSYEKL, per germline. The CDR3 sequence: CASSQSLAGLETQYF. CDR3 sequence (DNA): TGCGCCAGCAGCCAAAGCCTAGCGGGGTTGGAGACCCAGTACTTC.

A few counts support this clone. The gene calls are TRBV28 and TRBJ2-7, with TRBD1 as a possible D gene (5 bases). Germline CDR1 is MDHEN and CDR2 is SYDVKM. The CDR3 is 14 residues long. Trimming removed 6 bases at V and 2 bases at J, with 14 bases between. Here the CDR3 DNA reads TGTGCCAGCAGACAAATCGTGGGGCCCTACGAGCAGTACTTC. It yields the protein CASRQIVGPYEQYF.

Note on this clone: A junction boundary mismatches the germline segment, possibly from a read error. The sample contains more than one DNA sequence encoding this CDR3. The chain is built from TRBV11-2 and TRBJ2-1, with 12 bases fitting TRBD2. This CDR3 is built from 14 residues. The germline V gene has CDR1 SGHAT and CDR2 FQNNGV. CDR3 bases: TGTGCTAGCAGGACGGGACTAGCGGGCGATGAGCAGTTCTTC. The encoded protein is CASRTGLAGDEQFF.

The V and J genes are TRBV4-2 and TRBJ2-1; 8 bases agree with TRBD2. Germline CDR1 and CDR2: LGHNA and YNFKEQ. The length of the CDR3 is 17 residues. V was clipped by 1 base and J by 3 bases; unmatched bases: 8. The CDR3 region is CASSQAGAGGLYNEQFF. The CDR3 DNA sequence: TGTGCCAGCAGCCAAGCGGGGGCGGGAGGCCTCTACAATGAGCAGTTCTTC.